Reported below is one T cell receptor (beta chain). The data originate from a study of blood T cell repertoires in COVID-19. Overall study context: Both acute and convalescent COVID-19 samples were obtained from the United States, Italy and Spain. In each case, the material was cDNA or gDNA derived from T cells, B-cell-depleted T cells, or PBMCs.

Per the authors' pipeline: Amplification with reference gene primers provided the estimates of nucleated cell counts. The protocol was immunoSEQ multiplex PCR, while the TCRdb copy is restricted to in-frame clones and leaves out a portion. V, J and clone size are those of that table, while D and trimming were read from the DNA. The table lists hundreds of thousands of clones, roughly 85% of them singletons. The sequenced sample was peripheral blood. This TCR was sampled from a man aged 18 to 29 with active or convalescent COVID-19.

CDR3 amino acids: CASQRSRNTEAFF. CDR3 DNA sequence: TGTGCCAGCCAACGGAGCAGGAACACTGAAGCTTTCTTT. The chain joins TRBV18 to TRBJ1-1; D unclear. Germline V gives CDR1 KGHSH, CDR2 LQKENI. This CDR3 has 13 residues. The V end lost 8 bases, the J end lost 1 base, and 11 bases lay between the germline ends.